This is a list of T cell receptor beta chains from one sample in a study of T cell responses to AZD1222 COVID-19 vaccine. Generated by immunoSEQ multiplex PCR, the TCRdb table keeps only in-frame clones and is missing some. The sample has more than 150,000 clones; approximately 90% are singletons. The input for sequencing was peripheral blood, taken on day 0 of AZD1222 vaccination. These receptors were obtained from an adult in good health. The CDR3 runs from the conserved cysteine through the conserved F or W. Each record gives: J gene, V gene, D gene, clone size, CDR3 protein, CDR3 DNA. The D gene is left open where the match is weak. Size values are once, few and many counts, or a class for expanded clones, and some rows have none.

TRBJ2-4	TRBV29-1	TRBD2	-	CSFLAGATKNIQYF	TGCAGCTTTCTAGCGGGAGCTACCAAAAACATTCAGTACTTC
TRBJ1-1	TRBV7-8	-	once	CASSILRVPEAFF	TGTGCCAGCAGCATCCTCAGGGTCCCTGAAGCTTTCTTT
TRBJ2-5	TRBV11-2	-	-	CASSADWGRVSETQYF	TGTGCCAGCAGCGCCGATTGGGGGCGCGTTTCAGAGACCCAGTACTTC
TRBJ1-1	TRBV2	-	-	CASREQARNTEAFF	TGTGCCAGCAGGGAACAGGCGAGGAACACTGAAGCTTTCTTT
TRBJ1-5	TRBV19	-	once	CASSTQRTVQGNQPQHF	TGTGCCAGTAGTACTCAAAGGACAGTTCAAGGGAATCAGCCCCAGCATTTT
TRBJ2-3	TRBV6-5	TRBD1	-	CASSYQGVTTDTQYF	TGTGCCAGCAGTTACCAGGGGGTAACTACAGATACGCAGTATTTT
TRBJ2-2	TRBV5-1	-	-	CASSPIGQDTGELFF	TGCGCCAGCAGCCCGATAGGGCAGGACACCGGGGAGCTGTTTTTT
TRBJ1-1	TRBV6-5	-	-	CASSYFRDTEAFF	TGTGCCAGCAGTTACTTTCGGGACACTGAAGCTTTCTTT
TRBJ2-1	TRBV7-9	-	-	CASSSGQVALGIDNEQFF	TGTGCCAGCAGCTCCGGGCAGGTGGCCCTAGGCATCGACAATGAGCAGTTCTTC
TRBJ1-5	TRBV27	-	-	CASSPFRSTGGVSNQPQHF	TGTGCCAGCAGCCCTTTTCGGTCTACCGGGGGGGTCAGCAATCAGCCCCAGCATTTT
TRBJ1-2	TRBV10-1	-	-	CASSPGPPTGYTF	TGCGCCAGCAGCCCCGGGCCCCCAACTGGCTACACCTTC
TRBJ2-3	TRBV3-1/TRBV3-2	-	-	CASSQMQSTDTQYF	TGTGCCAGCAGCCAAATGCAGTCTACAGATACGCAGTATTTT
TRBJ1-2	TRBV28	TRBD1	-	CASSLQGGNYGYTF	TGTGCCAGCAGTTTACAGGGGGGCAACTATGGCTACACCTTC
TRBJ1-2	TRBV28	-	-	CASSSSGGDGGYTF	TGTGCCAGCAGTTCTAGCGGGGGAGATGGTGGCTACACCTTC
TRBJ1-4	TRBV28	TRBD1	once	CASSFGGGQTTNEKLFF	TGTGCCAGCAGTTTCGGGGGGGGACAGACAACTAATGAAAAACTGTTTTTT
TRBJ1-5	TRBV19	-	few	CASSSTGSNQPQHF	TGTGCCAGTAGTAGCACAGGTAGCAATCAGCCCCAGCATTTT
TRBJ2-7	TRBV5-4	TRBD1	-	CASSMDRFAYEQYF	TGTGCCAGCAGTATGGACAGGTTCGCCTACGAGCAGTACTTC
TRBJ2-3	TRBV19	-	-	CARGPDGTDTQYF	TGTGCCAGAGGGCCGGACGGCACAGATACGCAGTATTTT
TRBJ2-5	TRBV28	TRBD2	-	CASSLRAGGPQETQYF	TGTGCCAGCAGTTTACGGGCGGGAGGCCCCCAGGAGACCCAGTACTTC
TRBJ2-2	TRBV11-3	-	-	CASSIGTTGELFF	TGTGCCAGCAGCATCGGGACCACCGGGGAGCTGTTTTTT
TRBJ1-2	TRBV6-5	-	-	CASTRGGLYGYTF	TGTGCCAGCACTCGCGGGGGGCTCTATGGCTACACCTTC
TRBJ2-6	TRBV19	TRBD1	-	CAASLGTGQPGANVLTF	TGTGCCGCTTCTCTTGGGACAGGACAACCTGGGGCCAACGTCCTGACTTTC
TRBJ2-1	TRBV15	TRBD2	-	CATSRGGRNEQFF	TGTGCCACCAGCAGGGGCGGGAGGAATGAGCAGTTCTTC
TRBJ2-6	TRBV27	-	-	CASRLYATQGSGANVLTF	TGTGCCAGCAGATTGTACGCCACCCAGGGGTCCGGGGCCAACGTCCTGACTTTC
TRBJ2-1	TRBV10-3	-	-	CAISESGPPSWQFF	TGTGCCATCAGTGAGTCCGGACCACCCTCCTGGCAGTTCTTC
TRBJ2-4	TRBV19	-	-	CASSTTPGPGDIQYF	TGTGCCAGTAGTACCACCCCCGGGCCTGGGGACATTCAGTACTTC
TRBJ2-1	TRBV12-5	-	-	CASGLGGPDEQFF	TGTGCTAGTGGCCTCGGGGGGCCTGATGAGCAGTTCTTC
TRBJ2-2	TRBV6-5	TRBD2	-	CASSASGGYTGELFF	TGTGCCAGCAGCGCTAGCGGGGGGTACACCGGGGAGCTGTTTTTT
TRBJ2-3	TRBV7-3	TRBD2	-	CASSLNLGGREYF	TGTGCCAGCAGCTTAAATCTGGGCGGGAGGGAGTATTTT
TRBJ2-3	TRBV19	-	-	CASSPPLRGMMADTQYF	TGTGCCAGTAGTCCGCCTTTAAGAGGGATGATGGCAGATACGCAGTATTTT
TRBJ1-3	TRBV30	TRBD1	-	CAWDRGGNTIYF	TGTGCCTGGGACAGGGGAGGAAACACCATATATTTT
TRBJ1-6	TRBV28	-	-	CASRKRQGRVKSPLHF	TGTGCCAGCAGGAAACGGCAGGGTAGGGTTAAGTCACCCCTCCACTTT
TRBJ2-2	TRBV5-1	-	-	CASRDGANTGELFF	TGCGCCAGTCGCGACGGAGCGAACACCGGGGAGCTGTTTTTT
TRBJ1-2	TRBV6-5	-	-	CASSSRVDYGYTF	TGTGCCAGCAGTTCGAGGGTGGACTATGGCTACACCTTC
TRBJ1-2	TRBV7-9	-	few	CASSLGQVNYGYTF	TGTGCCAGCAGCTTAGGACAAGTTAACTATGGCTACACCTTC
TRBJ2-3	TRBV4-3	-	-	CASSTGFGTDTQYF	TGCGCCAGCAGCACAGGGTTTGGCACAGATACGCAGTATTTT
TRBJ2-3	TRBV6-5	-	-	CASSLAGVGTDTQYF	TGTGCCAGCAGTTTGGCAGGGGTTGGCACAGATACGCAGTATTTT
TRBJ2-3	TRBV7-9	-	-	CASSLGTVDTDTQYF	TGTGCCAGCAGCTTAGGCACAGTAGACACAGATACGCAGTATTTT
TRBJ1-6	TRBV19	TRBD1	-	CASNQGQGNSPLHF	TGTGCCAGTAACCAGGGACAGGGAAATTCACCCCTCCACTTT
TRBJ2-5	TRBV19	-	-	CASSIGQNQETQYF	TGTGCCAGTAGTATTGGACAGAACCAAGAGACCCAGTACTTC
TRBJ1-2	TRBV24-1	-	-	CATSDFASSGYTF	TGTGCCACCAGTGATTTTGCCAGCTCTGGCTACACCTTC
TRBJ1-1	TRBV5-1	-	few	CASSLAGGYTEAFF	TGCGCCAGCAGCTTGGCGGGGGGTTACACTGAAGCTTTCTTT
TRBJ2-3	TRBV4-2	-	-	CASSQVSGSTDTQYF	TGTGCCAGCAGCCAAGTGAGCGGCAGCACAGATACGCAGTATTTT
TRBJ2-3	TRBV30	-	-	CAWSLVGSTDTQYF	TGTGCCTGGAGTTTGGTAGGAAGCACAGATACGCAGTATTTT
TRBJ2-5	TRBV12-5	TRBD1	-	CASGREGAGETQYF	TGTGCTAGTGGCCGCGAGGGGGCGGGCGAGACCCAGTACTTC
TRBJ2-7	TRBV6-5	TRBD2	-	CASSFGGSEQYF	TGTGCCAGCAGTTTCGGCGGGAGCGAGCAGTACTTC
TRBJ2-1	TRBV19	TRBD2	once	CASSGSSGGAESSYNEQFF	TGTGCCAGTAGTGGTTCTAGCGGGGGGGCCGAGAGCTCCTACAATGAGCAGTTCTTC
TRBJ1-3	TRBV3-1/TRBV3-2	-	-	CASSPQVARVYGNTIYF	TGTGCCAGCAGCCCCCAAGTGGCCAGGGTGTATGGAAACACCATATATTTT
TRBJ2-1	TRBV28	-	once	CASSTASSYNEQFF	TGTGCCAGCAGTACGGCGAGCTCCTACAATGAGCAGTTCTTC
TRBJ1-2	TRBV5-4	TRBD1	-	CASSLGTGGSGYTF	TGTGCCAGCAGCCTGGGAACAGGGGGGTCTGGCTACACCTTC
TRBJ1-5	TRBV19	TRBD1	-	CASSIRTGDVGYSNQPQHF	TGTGCCAGTAGTATCCGGACAGGGGATGTCGGTTATAGCAATCAGCCCCAGCATTTT
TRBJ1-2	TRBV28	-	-	CASSLVGYGYTF	TGTGCCAGCAGCTTAGTGGGCTATGGCTACACCTTC
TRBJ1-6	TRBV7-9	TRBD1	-	CASSQTGGGNNSPLHF	TGTGCCAGCAGCCAAACAGGGGGCGGAAATAATTCACCCCTCCACTTT
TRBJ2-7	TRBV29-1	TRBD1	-	CSVRTGGAAYEQYF	TGCAGCGTCCGTACAGGGGGCGCCGCCTACGAGCAGTACTTC